The clone carrying this T cell receptor (delta chain) is classed as medium-sized. Additional DNA sequences in this sample encode the identical CDR3. The CDR3 is made up of 13 amino acids. With 5 bases clipped from V and 3 bases from J, the junction kept 2 bases outside the gene matches. Germline V CDR1 and CDR2: GEAIGNYY, EKD. TCRdb ran CATT on the reads. The sample has thousands of delta-chain clones; about 0.42% are singletons. The data were obtained in a study of gamma-delta chains in newborns, infants, children. Study-wide background: Microbial exposure reportedly drives polyclonal innate γδ T cell expansion after birth.

The sequenced sample consisted of blood. This chain links TRDV2 with TRDJ1, with TRDD3 matching over 10 bases. This receptor was obtained from a child who was a newborn, infant or young child, either healthy, febrile or measles-vaccinated (not recorded which). The DNA of the CDR3 is TGTGCCTGTGTGTGGGGGATACCCGATAAACTCATCTTT. Its translation: CACVWGIPDKLIF.